This T cell receptor beta chain emerged from a study of beta chain features in type 1 diabetes. Study outcomes and limitations: For Type 1 diabetes patients, all four CD4+ subsets carried TCRB CDR3s that were moderately but significantly shorter.

CDR3 size: 14 residues. The V and J ends lost 10 bases and 5 bases, in that order; junction bases with no gene match: 9. Germline CDR1 LNHDA, CDR2 SQIVND (reference sequence). This clone has only a few counts. Its antigen remains unidentified. Every isolated RNA sample was fully reverse transcribed, so sequencing captured expressed TCRB transcripts. The method was immunoSEQ multiplex PCR; TCRdb's version includes in-frame clones alone and lacks a portion of them. The sample has under 200,000 clones, approximately 9% seen once. Sorting of CD4+ naive, central memory, regulatory and stem cell-like memory cells was performed via CD45RO/CCR7/CD25/CD127/CD95/CD27.

V usage is TRBV19 and J usage is TRBJ2-2; 8 positions match TRBD1. Source material: central memory CD4+ T cells from blood. This TCR came from a woman aged 18-30 years with type 1 diabetes. CDR3 DNA: TGTGCCACTCAAGACAGGGGTAGTACCGGGGAGCTGTTTTTT. Translating it yields CATQDRGSTGELFF.